The source of this T cell receptor beta chain is a study of blood T cell repertoires in COVID-19. Everyone who took part was 18 to 89 years old, and they came from 20 to 25 US areas. In assigning cohorts, the study relied on participant-reported clinical history. The CDR3 covers 12 residues. Germline V CDR1 and CDR2: GTSNPN, SVGIG (reference sequence). The V and J ends lost 2 bases and 12 bases, in that order; junction bases with no gene match: 7. Original data processing: How many nucleated cells were present was estimated from reference gene primer amplification. Repertoires were generated with immunoSEQ multiplex PCR, while TCRdb's copy carries only in-frame clones and drops some. The D gene and trimming were derived from the DNA, and the V and J assignments and clone size from that table. Of 240,000 or so clones detected, 86% appear once; the ten largest clones hold roughly 2%.

This chain connects TRBV30 to TRBJ2-1; 7 bases align to TRBD2. Sample: PBMCs or T cells enriched from blood (not recorded which). This receptor was obtained from a woman in her forties or fifties who had recovered from COVID-19. CDR3: CAWSSGRAWQFF. CDR3 sequence (DNA): TGTGCCTGGAGTAGTGGGAGGGCCTGGCAGTTCTTC.